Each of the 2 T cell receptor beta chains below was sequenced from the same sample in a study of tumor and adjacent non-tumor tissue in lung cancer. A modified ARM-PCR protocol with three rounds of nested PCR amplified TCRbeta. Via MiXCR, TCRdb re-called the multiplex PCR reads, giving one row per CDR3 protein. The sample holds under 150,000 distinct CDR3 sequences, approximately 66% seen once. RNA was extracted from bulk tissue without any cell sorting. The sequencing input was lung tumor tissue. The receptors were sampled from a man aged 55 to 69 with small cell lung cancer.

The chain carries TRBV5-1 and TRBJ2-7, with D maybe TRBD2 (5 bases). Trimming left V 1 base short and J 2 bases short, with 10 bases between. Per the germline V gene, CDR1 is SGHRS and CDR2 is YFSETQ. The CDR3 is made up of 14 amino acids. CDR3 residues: CASSLSGPPYEQYF. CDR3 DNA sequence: TGCGCCAGCAGCTTGAGCGGCCCCCCCTACGAGCAGTACTTC.

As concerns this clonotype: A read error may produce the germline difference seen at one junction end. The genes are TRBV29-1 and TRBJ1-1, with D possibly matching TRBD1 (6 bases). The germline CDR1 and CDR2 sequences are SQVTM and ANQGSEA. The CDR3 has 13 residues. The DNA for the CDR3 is TGCAGAGTTGCACCCTACGGGGACACTGAAGCTTCCTTT. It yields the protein CRVAPYGDTEASF. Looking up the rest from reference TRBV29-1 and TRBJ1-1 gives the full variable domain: SAVISQKPSRDICQRGTSLTIQCQVDSQVTMMFWYRQQPGQSLTLIATANQGSEATYESGFVIDKFPISRPNLTFSTLTVSNMSPEDSSIYLCRVAPYGDTEASFGQGTRLTVV.